The rows below give T cell receptor beta chains drawn from one sample of a study of T cells in Graves' hyperthyroidism and ophthalmopathy. TCRdb ran MiXCR on the multiplex PCR reads and lists one entry per CDR3 protein. The table lists 550,000 to 700,000 distinct CDR3 sequences, under 15% of them singletons. What was sequenced was blood. The source of these receptors is a woman between 35 and 50 years old with Graves' ophthalmopathy. CDR3s include the opening cysteine and the closing phenylalanine or tryptophan. Fields, in order: D gene, CDR3 length, V gene, clone size, J gene, CDR3 DNA, CDR3 protein. The D gene is left open where the match is weak. Clone size is given for some rows only: seen once, a few or many times, or a class if the clone is expanded.

d_call: -
cdr3_length: 14
v_call: TRBV20-1
clone_size: many
j_call: TRBJ1-2
cdr3_nt: TGCAGTGCTGCACACAGGGACCCAAACTATGGCTACACCTTC
cdr3_aa: CSAAHRDPNYGYTF

d_call: -
cdr3_length: 13
v_call: TRBV4-1
clone_size: many
j_call: TRBJ2-5
cdr3_nt: TGCGCCAGCAGCCAAGAAAGGTTGGAGACCCAGTACTTC
cdr3_aa: CASSQERLETQYF

d_call: -
cdr3_length: 14
v_call: TRBV10-3
clone_size: many
j_call: TRBJ2-7
cdr3_nt: TGTGCCACGAGAGACGGAGCTATCTCCTACGAGCAGTACTTC
cdr3_aa: CATRDGAISYEQYF

d_call: -
cdr3_length: 12
v_call: TRBV7-2
clone_size: -
j_call: TRBJ2-2
cdr3_nt: TGTGCCAGCAGCTCGGGCACCGAGGAGCTGTTTTTT
cdr3_aa: CASSSGTEELFF

d_call: TRBD1
cdr3_length: 13
v_call: TRBV7-9
clone_size: many
j_call: TRBJ1-1
cdr3_nt: TGTGCCAGCACCAGGGGGACAGTTACTGAAGCTTTCTTT
cdr3_aa: CASTRGTVTEAFF

d_call: -
cdr3_length: 13
v_call: TRBV28
clone_size: many
j_call: TRBJ1-1
cdr3_nt: TGTGCCAGCAGTTTATGGAGGAGGGGTGAAGCTTTCTTT
cdr3_aa: CASSLWRRGEAFF

d_call: -
cdr3_length: 13
v_call: TRBV9
clone_size: many
j_call: TRBJ2-7
cdr3_nt: TGTGCCAGCAGCGTCGGGATGGGATACGAGCAGTACTTC
cdr3_aa: CASSVGMGYEQYF

d_call: TRBD2
cdr3_length: 14
v_call: TRBV6-2/TRBV6-3
clone_size: many
j_call: TRBJ2-7
cdr3_nt: TGTGCCAGCAAAAGACTAGCGGGATTCGACGAGCAGTACTTC
cdr3_aa: CASKRLAGFDEQYF

d_call: -
cdr3_length: 13
v_call: TRBV6-1
clone_size: few
j_call: TRBJ2-7
cdr3_nt: TGTGCCAGCCGCGAAGCGGCATCCTACGAGCAGTACTTC
cdr3_aa: CASREAASYEQYF

d_call: -
cdr3_length: 13
v_call: TRBV5-1
clone_size: few
j_call: TRBJ1-1
cdr3_nt: TGCGCCAGCAGCCCCCCGCTCGGGGGTGAAGCTTTCTTT
cdr3_aa: CASSPPLGGEAFF

d_call: -
cdr3_length: 15
v_call: TRBV6-1
clone_size: many
j_call: TRBJ2-7
cdr3_nt: TGTGCCAGCACCCATGCCACCCCAGACAGCTACGAGCAGTACTTC
cdr3_aa: CASTHATPDSYEQYF

d_call: TRBD1
cdr3_length: 16
v_call: TRBV11-1
clone_size: -
j_call: TRBJ1-4
cdr3_nt: TGTGCCAGCAGCTTACAGCCGGGACAGGGGGTAGTAAAACTGTTTTTT
cdr3_aa: CASSLQPGQGVVKLFF

d_call: -
cdr3_length: 14
v_call: TRBV28
clone_size: few
j_call: TRBJ2-7
cdr3_nt: TGTGCCAGCAGCGGAGATTTCTTCTCCTACGAGCAGTACTTC
cdr3_aa: CASSGDFFSYEQYF

d_call: TRBD2
cdr3_length: 15
v_call: TRBV2
clone_size: -
j_call: TRBJ2-2
cdr3_nt: TGTGCCAGTAGCGGCGCGGGAGAACTCACCGGGGAGCTGTTTTTT
cdr3_aa: CASSGAGELTGELFF

d_call: -
cdr3_length: 12
v_call: TRBV7-9
clone_size: many
j_call: TRBJ1-1
cdr3_nt: TGTGCCAGCAGCTACTGGGAGTCAGAAGCTTTCTTT
cdr3_aa: CASSYWESEAFF

d_call: TRBD1
cdr3_length: 13
v_call: TRBV29-1
clone_size: many
j_call: TRBJ1-2
cdr3_nt: TGCAGCGTTGATGACAGGGGATCCCTTGGCTACACCTTC
cdr3_aa: CSVDDRGSLGYTF

d_call: -
cdr3_length: 15
v_call: TRBV6-1
clone_size: many
j_call: TRBJ2-7
cdr3_nt: TGTGCCAGCGGTCTAGGGGGGGACAGAGACTACGAGCAGTACTTC
cdr3_aa: CASGLGGDRDYEQYF

d_call: -
cdr3_length: 16
v_call: TRBV5-6
clone_size: many
j_call: TRBJ2-5
cdr3_nt: TGTGCCAGCAGCTTGGGTTCGCAGGTTAAAGGAGAGACCCAGTACTTC
cdr3_aa: CASSLGSQVKGETQYF

d_call: TRBD1
cdr3_length: 12
v_call: TRBV30
clone_size: many
j_call: TRBJ1-1
cdr3_nt: TGTGCCTGGAGTGGACAGGGCGGTGAAGCTTTCTTT
cdr3_aa: CAWSGQGGEAFF

d_call: TRBD1
cdr3_length: 16
v_call: TRBV15
clone_size: -
j_call: TRBJ1-5
cdr3_nt: TGTGCCACCAGCAGAGATTTGACAGGGCCACGGTTGCCCCAGCATTTT
cdr3_aa: CATSRDLTGPRLPQHF

d_call: TRBD2
cdr3_length: 14
v_call: TRBV20-1
clone_size: few
j_call: TRBJ2-7
cdr3_nt: TGCAGTGCTAGAGGCCCTAGCGGCGGGAAGGAGCAGTACTTC
cdr3_aa: CSARGPSGGKEQYF

d_call: -
cdr3_length: 17
v_call: TRBV11-2
clone_size: -
j_call: TRBJ2-2
cdr3_nt: TGTGCCAGCAGCTTAGACACGGGACTCTTGAACACCGGGGAGCTGTTTTTT
cdr3_aa: CASSLDTGLLNTGELFF

d_call: TRBD2
cdr3_length: 14
v_call: TRBV20-1
clone_size: many
j_call: TRBJ2-5
cdr3_nt: TGCAGTGCTAGAGACGGGAGGACCCAAGAGACCCAGTACTTC
cdr3_aa: CSARDGRTQETQYF

d_call: -
cdr3_length: 16
v_call: TRBV20-1
clone_size: many
j_call: TRBJ1-2
cdr3_nt: TGCAGTGCTAGAGATGTCGGAAGGGAGGGGCCCTATGGCTACACCTTC
cdr3_aa: CSARDVGREGPYGYTF

d_call: -
cdr3_length: 11
v_call: TRBV28
clone_size: -
j_call: TRBJ1-2
cdr3_nt: TGTGCCAGCAGTTCTAGTTCTGGCTACACCTTC
cdr3_aa: CASSSSSGYTF

d_call: TRBD1
cdr3_length: 13
v_call: TRBV6-2/TRBV6-3
clone_size: -
j_call: TRBJ2-7
cdr3_nt: TGTGCCAGCAGTCACGGGACAGGGCGCGAGCAGTACTTC
cdr3_aa: CASSHGTGREQYF

d_call: TRBD1
cdr3_length: 15
v_call: TRBV27
clone_size: few
j_call: TRBJ2-7
cdr3_nt: TGTGCCAGCAAAGCCTCGACAGGGGAAGGATACGAGCAGTACTTC
cdr3_aa: CASKASTGEGYEQYF

d_call: -
cdr3_length: 14
v_call: TRBV6-2/TRBV6-3
clone_size: many
j_call: TRBJ2-7
cdr3_nt: TGTGCCAGCAGTTACGTCGCGGGCCGAGCCGAGCAGTACTTC
cdr3_aa: CASSYVAGRAEQYF

d_call: -
cdr3_length: 15
v_call: TRBV30
clone_size: many
j_call: TRBJ1-1
cdr3_nt: TGTGCCTGGAGCGGGATTCTATTGGGATATACTGAAGCTTTCTTT
cdr3_aa: CAWSGILLGYTEAFF

d_call: TRBD1
cdr3_length: 16
v_call: TRBV27
clone_size: many
j_call: TRBJ1-3
cdr3_nt: TGTGCCAGCAGTCCTGGTTGGGACAGCTCTGGAAACACCATATATTTT
cdr3_aa: CASSPGWDSSGNTIYF

d_call: TRBD1
cdr3_length: 12
v_call: TRBV29-1
clone_size: many
j_call: TRBJ1-1
cdr3_nt: TGCAGCGTTACAGGGGGGGCCACTGAAGCTTTCTTT
cdr3_aa: CSVTGGATEAFF

d_call: -
cdr3_length: 16
v_call: TRBV12-5
clone_size: -
j_call: TRBJ1-1
cdr3_nt: TGTGCTAGTGGTTTGGTACCCGGGACCTGGCTGGCTGAAGCTTTCTTT
cdr3_aa: CASGLVPGTWLAEAFF

d_call: -
cdr3_length: 12
v_call: TRBV28
clone_size: many
j_call: TRBJ2-7
cdr3_nt: TGTGCCAGCAGTGGGAGGAAGTACGAGCAGTACTTC
cdr3_aa: CASSGRKYEQYF

d_call: TRBD2
cdr3_length: 16
v_call: TRBV6-1
clone_size: few
j_call: TRBJ2-7
cdr3_nt: TGTGCCAGCAGTGAAATTGGACTAGCGGGAGACTACGAGCAGTACTTC
cdr3_aa: CASSEIGLAGDYEQYF

d_call: -
cdr3_length: 16
v_call: TRBV11-1
clone_size: many
j_call: TRBJ1-2
cdr3_nt: TGTGCCAGCAGCTTAAATCCCGGGACGGCGCCCTATGGCTACACCTTC
cdr3_aa: CASSLNPGTAPYGYTF

d_call: TRBD1
cdr3_length: 15
v_call: TRBV12-3/TRBV12-4
clone_size: many
j_call: TRBJ1-2
cdr3_nt: TGTGCCAGCAGTTTTACCGGGACAGGGTCCTATGGCTACACCTTC
cdr3_aa: CASSFTGTGSYGYTF

d_call: -
cdr3_length: 14
v_call: TRBV28
clone_size: many
j_call: TRBJ2-5
cdr3_nt: TGTGCCAGCAGTACATCAGGGATGGGTGAGACCCAGTACTTC
cdr3_aa: CASSTSGMGETQYF

d_call: -
cdr3_length: 14
v_call: TRBV6-1
clone_size: many
j_call: TRBJ1-3
cdr3_nt: TGTGCCAGCAGTGAAGCCTGGACAGGAAACACCATATATTTT
cdr3_aa: CASSEAWTGNTIYF

d_call: TRBD1
cdr3_length: 15
v_call: TRBV5-1
clone_size: many
j_call: TRBJ1-1
cdr3_nt: TGCGCCAGCAGCCCGGGGGAGACAGGGGGCACTGAAGCTTTCTTT
cdr3_aa: CASSPGETGGTEAFF

d_call: -
cdr3_length: 14
v_call: TRBV6-2/TRBV6-3
clone_size: many
j_call: TRBJ1-2
cdr3_nt: TGTGCCAGCAGTTATGAGGGTTATAACTATGGCTACACCTTC
cdr3_aa: CASSYEGYNYGYTF

d_call: -
cdr3_length: 13
v_call: TRBV25-1
clone_size: many
j_call: TRBJ2-5
cdr3_nt: TGTGCCAGCAGTGAATACCGTGGGGAGACCCAGTACTTC
cdr3_aa: CASSEYRGETQYF

d_call: TRBD2
cdr3_length: 17
v_call: TRBV10-3
clone_size: many
j_call: TRBJ2-5
cdr3_nt: TGTGCCATCAGTGAACTCCCTAGCGGGAGAACCGTGGAGACCCAGTACTTC
cdr3_aa: CAISELPSGRTVETQYF

d_call: TRBD1
cdr3_length: 12
v_call: TRBV18
clone_size: -
j_call: TRBJ1-1
cdr3_nt: TGTGCCAGCTCACAGGACAGGAGAGAAGCTTTCTTT
cdr3_aa: CASSQDRREAFF

d_call: -
cdr3_length: 17
v_call: TRBV27
clone_size: many
j_call: TRBJ1-6
cdr3_nt: TGTGCCAGCAGTTTCTGGGCCGCGGCTAGACCCTATTCACCCCTCCACTTT
cdr3_aa: CASSFWAAARPYSPLHF